Presented here are 21 T cell receptor beta chains from one specimen sequenced in a study of blood T cells in healthy people across ages. A sample-barcoded 5' primer and a J-beta primer mix were used in a second PCR of about 6 to 11 cycles. TCRdb reprocessed the 5' RACE reads via MiXCR and lists one record per CDR3 protein. The data hold roughly 800,000 distinct CDR3 sequences, with 25% observed a single time. This sample also appeared in a second study, on T cells of mothers and their children.

Material for sequencing was blood. These TCRs come from a boy younger than 18 in good health.

This clonotype has more than one count but fewer than ten. The rearrangement joins TRBV5-5 to TRBJ2-5; 9 bases agree with TRBD1. This CDR3 is 16 amino acids long. Germline loops: CDR1 SGHKS, CDR2 YYEKEE (reference sequence). V lost 4 bases and J lost 1; bases outside the gene matches: 8. In DNA form, the CDR3 reads TGTGCCAGCAGCCGGGCCGGGACAGGGATCCAAGAGACCCAGTACTTC. Translated: CASSRAGTGIQETQYF.

V usage is TRBV29-1 and J usage is TRBJ2-3, with D maybe TRBD2 (5 bases). The germline V and J ends were trimmed by 7 bases and 2 bases, with 13 bases remaining between them. Germline CDR1 and CDR2: SQVTM and ANQGSEA. This CDR3 has 13 amino acids. This CDR3 reads CSEGRDLTDTQYF. The CDR3 DNA follows: TGCAGCGAAGGACGGGATCTCACAGATACGCAGTATTTT.

This chain connects TRBV5-1 to TRBJ1-4; TRBD1 might be the D (6 bases). This CDR3 region has 16 residues. Trimming removed 0 bases from V and 7 bases from J, with 16 bases in between. Germline-derived CDR1 and CDR2 are SGHRS and YFSETQ. The CDR3 protein is CASSLAGEPAGEKLFF. For the CDR3, the DNA is TGCGCCAGCAGCTTGGCAGGGGAACCTGCTGGTGAAAAACTGTTTTTT.

The table lists this clonotype with a few counts. The J gene is TRBJ2-2, the V gene TRBV21-1; TRBD2, as called in the table, went unchecked against the DNA. TRBV21-1 is a pseudogene segment. The CDR3 has 17 amino acids. The CDR3 region is CASSKLAGAGNTGELFF. The CDR3 DNA is TGTGCCAGCAGCAAACTAGCGGGAGCGGGAAACACCGGGGAGCTGTTTTTT.

The V gene is TRBV11-2, the J gene TRBJ1-6; D may be TRBD1 (5 bases). CDR3 length: 14 amino acids. Deletions cut 5 bases from V and 7 bases from J, with 12 bases between. Germline assignment: CDR1 SGHAT and CDR2 FQNNGV. The CDR3 sequence is CASSRDWGNSPLHF. Written as DNA, the CDR3 is TGTGCCAGCAGCCGAGACTGGGGGAATTCACCCCTCCACTTT.

In its sample, this clonotype was seen a few times. The chain couples TRBV12-3 or TRBV12-4 to TRBJ1-2; no definite D call. The V gene lost 7 bases and the J gene lost 1 base, with 13 bases spanning the gap. The CDR3 runs to 14 residues. Here the CDR3 DNA reads TGTGCCAGCACCCTCCGCAGCTATAACTATGGCTACACCTTC. Translation: CASTLRSYNYGYTF.

This clonotype came up a few times. The genes are TRBV12-3 or TRBV12-4 and TRBJ2-7, with 7 nucleotides matching TRBD2. Unmatched junction bases numbered 11, after V lost 6 bases and J lost 0 bases. There are 16 residues in the CDR3. CDR3 loop: CASSRGPGLSSYEQYF. For the CDR3, the DNA is TGTGCCAGCAGCCGAGGACCGGGACTAAGCTCCTACGAGCAGTACTTC.

This clonotype was seen a few times. The chain has TRBV28 and TRBJ1-3; D may be TRBD1 (5 bases). V was pared by 3 bases and J by 0 bases, with 12 bases between. CDR3 size: 16 residues. Germline CDR1 and CDR2: MDHEN and SYDVKM. The CDR3 loop reads CASSLVQAHSGNTIYF. The CDR3 DNA sequence: TGTGCCAGCAGTTTGGTACAGGCACACTCTGGAAACACCATATATTTT. Together with reference TRBV28 and TRBJ1-3, the CDR3 gives the full variable domain: DVKVTQSSRYLVKRTGEKVFLECVQDMDHENMFWYRQDPGLGLRLIYFSYDVKMKEKGDIPEGYSVSREKKERFSLILESASTNQTSMYLCASSLVQAHSGNTIYFGEGSWLTVV.

CDR3 sequence (DNA): TGTGCCAGCAGCCAAGGTTTCTCGGACACCCTTTCCACAGATACGCAGTATTTT. Translation gives CASSQGFSDTLSTDTQYF. The chain joins TRBV3-1 to TRBJ2-3, with a weak D call TRBD1 (5 bases). Germline V gene lookup returns CDR1 LGHDT and CDR2 YNNKEL (reference sequence). The CDR3 spans 18 residues. Trimming took off 1 base at V and 2 bases at J, with 19 bases between the two ends.

This clonotype has only one observation. This sequence joins TRBV20-1 and TRBJ1-1; 7 positions agree with TRBD1. From germline, CDR1 is DFQATT and CDR2 SNEGSKA (reference sequence). The length of the CDR3 is 14 residues. The trim removed 0 bases at V and 6 bases at J, leaving 7 bases unmatched. The CDR3 DNA reads as TGCAGTGCTAGAGATAGGAGGGGGCAAGCTGAAGCTTTCTTT. Amino acid sequence: CSARDRRGQAEAFF.

J is TRBJ2-7 and V is TRBV5-6, with 8 bases lining up with TRBD1. The germline CDR1 and CDR2 sequences are SGHDT and YYEEEE. The CDR3 is 16 residues long. V was clipped by 4 bases and J by 1 base; unmatched bases: 10. The CDR3 DNA reads TGTGCCAGCAGCAGACTCGGACAGGGAACATCCTACGAGCAGTACTTC. Its protein is CASSRLGQGTSYEQYF.

This clonotype has a handful of counts. V and J are TRBV6-1 and TRBJ1-5, with D uncertain. The CDR3 contains 15 residues. Per the germline V gene, CDR1 is MNHNS and CDR2 is SASEGT. Trimming pared 8 bases from V and 0 bases from J, leaving 14 bases between. This CDR3 reads CASALEAYSNQPQHF. The CDR3 region has the DNA TGTGCCAGCGCCTTGGAGGCGTATAGCAATCAGCCCCAGCATTTT.

With respect to this clonotype: Given a much more abundant clone one base away, this may be a read error. The chain combines TRBV4-1 with TRBJ1-6, with no clear D. The CDR3 length is 12 residues. Germline V gene sequence: CDR1 MGHRA, CDR2 YSYEKL. The CDR3 DNA reads as TGCGCCAGCAGCCAAAGTCCATCACCCCTCCGCTTT. It is translated as CASSQSPSPLRF.

There are many counts of this clonotype. The CDR3 loop reads CASTGTGTYEQYF. CDR3 bases: TGTGCCAGCACCGGGACAGGGACCTACGAGCAGTACTTC. The chain joins TRBV6-5 to TRBJ2-7; 9 bases match TRBD1. This CDR3 has 13 residues. Germline CDR1 and CDR2: MNHEY and SVGAGI. V was clipped by 7 bases and J by 2 bases; unmatched bases: 3.

The V gene is TRBV29-1, the J gene TRBJ2-7; 15 bases align to TRBD2. Per the germline V gene, CDR1 is SQVTM and CDR2 is ANQGSEA. This CDR3 region has 14 residues. V shed 6 bases, J shed 2 bases, and the junction held 2 bases outside the gene matches. CDR3 loop: CSVGLAGGPYEQYF. CDR3 coding DNA: TGCAGCGTAGGACTAGCGGGAGGGCCCTACGAGCAGTACTTC.

This clonotype was picked up a small number of times. The chain combines TRBV5-1 with TRBJ2-1, with 7 bases matching TRBD2. The CDR3 loop spans 15 amino acids. Per the germline V gene, CDR1 is SGHRS and CDR2 is YFSETQ. After removal of 0 bases from V and 9 bases from J, the junction contained 9 bases not matched to a gene. The CDR3 nucleotides are TGCGCCAGCAGCTTGGCGTCGGGAGGAGGTGGTGAGCAGTTCTTC. It codes for CASSLASGGGGEQFF.

V usage is TRBV18 and J usage is TRBJ2-1; TRBD1 might be the D (5 bases). Trimming stripped 2 bases from V and 2 bases from J, with 7 bases between. Germline V CDR1 and CDR2: KGHSH, LQKENI. The CDR3 covers 14 residues. The CDR3 protein is CASSPDSAYNEQFF. The CDR3 DNA reads as TGTGCCAGCTCACCAGACAGCGCCTACAATGAGCAGTTCTTC. Using reference TRBV18 and TRBJ2-1 for the parts outside the CDR3, the full variable domain is NAGVMQNPRHLVRRRGQEARLRCSPMKGHSHVYWYRQLPEEGLKFMVYLQKENIIDESGMPKERFSAEFPKEGPSILRIQQVVRGDSAAYFCASSPDSAYNEQFFGPGTRLTVL.

At least ten counts were recorded for this clonotype. V usage is TRBV29-1 and J usage is TRBJ2-5; D unresolved. The DNA end lines up better with TRBJ2-7; the J call may be wrong. CDR1 SQVTM and CDR2 ANQGSEA come from the germline V gene. The length of the CDR3 is 11 residues. The CDR3 protein is CSVEINYEQYF. CDR3 nucleotide sequence: TGCAGCGTTGAAATTAACTACGAGCAGTACTTC.

In its sample, this clonotype was seen a few times. The chain couples TRBV28 to TRBJ1-5; possibly TRBD1 for D (5 bases). The CDR3 is made up of 16 amino acids. Germline CDR1 and CDR2: MDHEN and SYDVKM. V shed 2 bases and J shed 0 bases, with 11 bases lying between them. The CDR3 region has the DNA TGTGCCAGCAGTTTAACGGGACCGAGTAGCAATCAGCCCCAGCATTTT. This gives the protein CASSLTGPSSNQPQHF.

This clonotype was recorded a few times. CDR3 nucleotides: TGTGCCAGCAGCTTAAGCGAGCGGGGGGGCCCCGGTGAGCAGTTCTTC. As protein: CASSLSERGGPGEQFF. This chain links TRBV7-9 with TRBJ2-1; 10 bases are shared with TRBD2. J was trimmed by 9 bases and V by 2 bases; bases with no gene match: 10. The germline gives CDR1 SEHNR, CDR2 FQNEAQ (reference sequence). This CDR3 contains 16 residues. The full variable domain, in which reference TRBV7-9 and TRBJ2-1 provide the parts outside the CDR3, is DTGVSQNPRHKITKRGQNVTFRCDPISEHNRLYWYRQTLGQGPEFLTYFQNEAQLEKSRLLSDRFSAERPKGSFSTLEIQRTEQGDSAMYLCASSLSERGGPGEQFFGPGTRLTVL.

In its sample, this clonotype was seen a few times. The chain combines TRBV28 with TRBJ2-3, with TRBD2 matching 11 bases. Germline values: CDR1 MDHEN, CDR2 SYDVKM. V trimming: 6 bases; J trimming: 6 bases; junction bases outside the gene matches: 5. The CDR3 sequence is 14 residues long. The CDR3 DNA reads as TGTGCCAGCAGACTACTAGCGGGAGCCGATACGCAGTATTTT. The encoded protein is CASRLLAGADTQYF.